This TCR beta chain was obtained from a study of blood T cell repertoires in COVID-19. Overall study context: The samples span acute and convalescent COVID-19 from the United States, Italy and Spain.

The assay was immunoSEQ multiplex PCR, and TCRdb's table has in-frame clones only and misses some. The table lists 250,000 to 350,000 clones, about 89% of them singletons. CDR3 length equals 15 residues. Trimming removed 11 bases from V and 0 bases from J, with 14 bases in between. Germline CDR1 and CDR2: KGHSH and LQKENI. This TCR derives from a woman aged 55-69 years with acute or convalescent COVID-19. The chain carries TRBV18 and TRBJ1-6; TRBD1 might be the D (5 bases). Sequencing was done on a sample of peripheral blood. The CDR3 nucleotides read TGTGCCTCAGCCAGACAGAGCTCCTATAATTCACCCCTCCACTTT. Its protein product is CASARQSSYNSPLHF.